The present entry profiles one T cell receptor (beta chain) with its context. This clone was seen only once. What this receptor recognizes is not known. No much larger clone is present one base from it, and per-base qualities are unavailable. This sample is part of a study of graft-versus-host responses after intestinal transplantation (dated by TCRdb to the early 2020s). Turning to the overall study: The transplants that recipients received were multivisceral, liver-intestinal, or isolated intestinal. Bulk TCR-beta CDR3 sequencing was used to track graft-versus-host and host-versus-graft alloreactive T cell clones in the graft, circulation and bone marrow after intestinal transplantation. A peak of at least 4% donor T cells among recipient peripheral blood mononuclear cells was the definition used for donor T cell macrochimerism. Rather than going through the commercial service, samples from three later patients were sequenced in-house on an Illumina MiSeq and processed with MiXCR. All recipients received anti-thymocyte globulin induction followed by maintenance tacrolimus and steroids for approximately 3 years. To identify alloreactive clones, pre-transplant mixed lymphocyte reaction products were sequenced and then compared with unstimulated pre-transplant donor and recipient T cells. The cohort enrolled around 23 intestinal transplant recipients including one retransplant, and a few patients lacking pretransplant specimens were excluded.

Trimming takes 7 bases from V and 2 bases from J, and the germline ends sit 12 bases apart. The germline V gene provides CDR1 MNHEY and CDR2 SVGAGI. CDR3 length: 13 amino acids, cysteine to phenylalanine. Of the read, only the CDR3 DNA is kept; its 39 bases are in frame from base 1. Library preparation employed the immunoSEQ multiplex PCR assay. For most patients, genomic DNA was isolated with the Qiagen DNeasy Blood and Tissue Kit and shipped frozen to Adaptive Biotechnologies for TCR sequencing. High-throughput TCR-beta CDR3 sequencing of genomic DNA from most patients was performed by Adaptive Biotechnologies. As for the authors' bioinformatics: Adaptive's ImmunoSEQ software was the source of the TCR sequencing data for about 18 patients, while three other patients were processed with MiXCR and VDJtools. To correct CD4 versus CD8 sorting errors, sequences present in both subsets at a frequency ratio below 5:1 were removed. Because the origin of CDR3 nucleotide sequences shared between donor and recipient could not be assigned, those sequences were removed. To be classed as alloreactive, a clone needed at least 2-fold expansion over unstimulated cells and a minimum CFSE-low frequency of 0.002% (template counts) or 0.001% (read counts). A clone was considered mappable if detected in the sequenced pre-transplant spleen, lymph node, or MLR CFSE-low populations of the donor or recipient. Cumulative frequency of alloreactive clones was calculated as a percentage of all sequences weighted by copy number. Not all clones reach the TCRdb copy of this immuneACCESS table, which keeps in-frame sequences only. Checked studies attribute under half of the gap to unresolved V genes and leave the rest unexplained. V, J and clone size were drawn from that table, and D and trimming were deduced from the DNA. Here the sample has about 82,000 clones; roughly 90% occur a single time. Together, the top ten hold 0.35% of the sample.

Summary of the overall study and its limitations: Peak levels of circulating GvH clones were associated with declines in HvG clones early after transplant. In the allografts of patients with donor T cell macrochimerism, GvH to HvG T cell clonal ratios were high. GvH clones were detected in recipient bone marrow, and some appeared earlier in ileal mucosa or blood, consistent with an intestinal mucosal origin. Conclusions were limited by the relatively low number and heterogeneity of intestinal transplant patients.

This specimen's time point label, interpreted: cells obtained before transplantation from donor or recipient. CD3+CD4+ and CD3+CD8+ populations were FACS-sorted from unstimulated pre-transplant donor and recipient cells taken from spleen or lymph nodes. The clonotype comes from a human donor who was the organ donor for an intestinal transplant. The sequence links TRBV6-5 to TRBJ2-7, with TRBD1 perhaps the D gene, on 6 matching bases. The sequencing here drew on unstimulated CD4+ T cells sorted from spleen or lymph node cells, taken before transplant. Here is the DNA: TGTGCCAGCAAAAAACAGGGCGCCTACGAGCAGTACTTC. Its translation is CASKKQGAYEQYF.